The 9 T cell receptor beta chains reported below all come from one sample, sequenced in a study of control samples from healthy donors and cancer patients. Only in-frame clones appear in the TCRdb table, and some are missing; sequencing was by immunoSEQ multiplex PCR. The data show 75,000 to 80,000 clones, approximately 91% seen once. The specimen was PBMCs. The source of these receptors is a woman aged 45-65 years with colorectal cancer.

This clone was counted once. J is TRBJ1-4 and V is TRBV27, with D hard to call. The CDR3 is made up of 14 amino acids. Trimming pared 0 bases from V and 8 bases from J, leaving 10 bases between. CDR1 is MNHEY and CDR2 is SMNVEV in the germline V gene (reference sequence). The CDR3 loop is CASSLSGVREKLFF. In nucleotides, the CDR3 is TGTGCCAGCAGTTTATCCGGGGTGAGAGAAAAACTGTTTTTT.

The V and J genes are TRBV7-9 and TRBJ1-4; tentatively, D is TRBD1 (5 bases). Germline V gene lookup returns CDR1 SEHNR and CDR2 FQNEAQ (reference sequence). The CDR3 sequence is 15 residues long. V was pared by 1 base and J by 4 bases, with 10 bases between. CDR3 sequence reads: CASSLGGAGNEKLFF. CDR3 sequence (DNA): TGTGCCAGCAGCTTAGGTGGGGCTGGTAATGAAAAACTGTTTTTT.

The chain employs TRBV5-4 and TRBJ2-7; possibly TRBD1 for D (5 bases). Trimming removed 5 bases from V and 0 bases from J, with 15 bases in between. Germline CDR1 SGHNT, CDR2 YYREEE (reference sequence). CDR3 length: 15 residues. CDR3 amino acids: CASRRDRISSYEQYV. The CDR3 DNA follows: TGTGCCAGCAGACGAGACAGAATTAGCTCCTACGAGCAGTACGTC.

V is TRBV7-9 and J is TRBJ2-1; 10 bases align to TRBD2. The CDR3 is 16 residues long. Germline V gene sequence: CDR1 SEHNR, CDR2 FQNEAQ (reference sequence). Trimming took 3 bases from V and 7 from J; bases not matched to a gene: 9. The CDR3 nucleotides are TGTGCCAGCAGCTTGGGCAGCGGGGGGGCCCATAATGAGCAGTTCTTC. Translation: CASSLGSGGAHNEQFF. The full variable domain, completed using reference TRBV7-9 and TRBJ2-1, is DTGVSQNPRHKITKRGQNVTFRCDPISEHNRLYWYRQTLGQGPEFLTYFQNEAQLEKSRLLSDRFSAERPKGSFSTLEIQRTEQGDSAMYLCASSLGSGGAHNEQFFGPGTRLTVL.

The rearrangement links TRBV5-6 to TRBJ1-2, with TRBD1 identical over 10 bases. The germline gives CDR1 SGHDT, CDR2 YYEEEE. The CDR3 covers 14 residues. The junction had 8 bases not matched to a gene; V was cut back by 4 bases and J by 8 bases. This CDR3 is CASSGDRGIYGYTF. CDR3 bases: TGTGCCAGCAGCGGGGACAGGGGCATTTACGGCTACACCTTC.

The J gene is TRBJ2-5, the V gene TRBV25-1; no firm D call. This CDR3 region has 12 residues. Trimming cost V 4 bases and J 3 bases, with 6 bases left between them. Germline lookup yields CDR1 MGHDK and CDR2 SYGVNS. CDR3 bases: TGTGCCAGCAGTGGGGAAAAAGAGACCCAGTACTTC. Its translation: CASSGEKETQYF.

V usage is TRBV4-1 and J usage is TRBJ1-3; unclear D gene. Germline V CDR1 and CDR2: MGHRA, YSYEKL. With 1 base removed from V and 2 bases from J, the gap between germline ends came to 6 bases. There are 14 residues in the CDR3. Here the CDR3 DNA reads TGCGCCAGCAGCCAAGGGGGAGCTGGAAACACCATATATTTT. Translated: CASSQGGAGNTIYF.

The chain joins TRBV5-1 to TRBJ2-5; TRBD2 is a possible D gene (5 bases). Trimming removed 2 bases from V and 4 bases from J, with 15 bases in between. The CDR3 extends over 15 amino acids. CDR1 SGHRS and CDR2 YFSETQ come from the germline V gene. This chain's CDR3 is CASSFGLAAPETQYF. The CDR3, as DNA: TGCGCCAGCAGCTTCGGGCTAGCAGCCCCAGAGACCCAGTACTTC.

The chain links TRBV7-2 to TRBJ2-3; D remains ambiguous. The CDR3 loop spans 12 amino acids. The V gene's germline CDR1 is SGHTA and CDR2 FQGNSA. The V gene lost 3 bases and the J gene lost 4 bases, with 5 bases spanning the gap. The CDR3 reads CASSFLADTQYF. DNA of the CDR3: TGTGCCAGCAGCTTTCTCGCAGATACGCAGTATTTT.